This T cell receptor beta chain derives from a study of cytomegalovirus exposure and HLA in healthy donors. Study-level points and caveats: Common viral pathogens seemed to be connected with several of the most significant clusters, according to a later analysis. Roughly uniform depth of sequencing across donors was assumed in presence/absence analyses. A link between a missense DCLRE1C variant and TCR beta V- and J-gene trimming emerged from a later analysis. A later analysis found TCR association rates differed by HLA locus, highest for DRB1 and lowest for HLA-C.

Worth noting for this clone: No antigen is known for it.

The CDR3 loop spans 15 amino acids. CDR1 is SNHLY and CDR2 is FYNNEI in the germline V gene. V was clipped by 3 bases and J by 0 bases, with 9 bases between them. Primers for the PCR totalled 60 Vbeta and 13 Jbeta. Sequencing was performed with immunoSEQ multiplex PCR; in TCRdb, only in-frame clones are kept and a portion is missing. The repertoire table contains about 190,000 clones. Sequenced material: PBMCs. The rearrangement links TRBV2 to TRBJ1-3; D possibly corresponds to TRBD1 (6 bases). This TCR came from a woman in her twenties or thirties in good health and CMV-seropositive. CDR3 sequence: CASSEDSLSGNTIYF. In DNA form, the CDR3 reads TGTGCCAGCAGTGAGGACAGCCTCTCTGGAAACACCATATATTTT.